This TCR beta chain was sequenced for a study of CD8+ T cells in alopecia areata. Study information: Percent affected scalp area, the SALT score, rated treated patients' severity.

Sample treatment: oral pan-JAK inhibitor, 5-10 mg twice daily. Alopecia areata patients gave lesional scalp punch biopsies and peripheral blood samples. The V and J ends lost 0 bases and 0 bases, in that order; junction bases with no gene match: 7. Per the germline V gene, CDR1 is LGHNA and CDR2 is YSLEER. The CDR3 is 18 amino acids. Concerning this clone itself: Its cognate antigen is unknown.

RNA was isolated and reverse transcribed to cDNA, the sequencing template. The repertoire was sequenced with immunoSEQ multiplex PCR; TCRdb's copy has only in-frame clones and lacks some. The sample gives 10,000 to 15,000 clones, 65% to 70% of which show up once; roughly 7.3% is in the top ten. General study points: On tofacitinib, scalp clonality and expanded CD8+ clones among top 100 fell significantly. An increase in clonality over normal scalp was evident in lesional scalp, especially alopecia totalis/universalis.

This receptor was taken from a human donor with alopecia areata. The V and J genes are TRBV4-3 and TRBJ2-3; 9 bases agree with TRBD2. The sequences come from skin, collected at week 4, from a patient treated with tofacitinib. This CDR3 reads CASSQEVSGGHSTDTQYF. In DNA, the CDR3 is TGCGCCAGCAGCCAAGAGGTCAGCGGGGGGCATAGCACAGATACGCAGTATTTT.